This T cell receptor (beta chain) was recovered during a study of beta chain features in type 1 diabetes. Study-level findings and limits: Type 1 diabetes patients had TCRB CDR3s that were shorter (moderately but significantly so) in all four CD4+ subsets. Among type 1 diabetes patients, VDJ junctions had fewer insertions and more deletions.

Trimming removed 6 bases from V and 9 bases from J; junction bases left unmatched: 13. The germline V gene encodes CDR1 MDHEN and CDR2 SYDVKM. This CDR3 has 15 amino acids. Via CD45RO/CCR7/CD25/CD127/CD95/CD27, cells of the CD4+ naive, central memory, regulatory and stem cell-like memory subsets were sorted. Sorted populations were all over 98% pure. Reverse transcription of all isolated RNA meant that expressed TCRB transcripts were sequenced. Naive, central memory and regulatory T cell samples yielded about 3.9 million reads on average. Sequencing used immunoSEQ multiplex PCR; TCRdb keeps in-frame clones, though not all of them. The profile shows a few hundred thousand clones, approximately 16% of them singletons. This clone appeared a few times. Its antigen remains unknown.

The sequence came from a man between 18 and 29 years old with type 1 diabetes. The specimen sequenced was naive CD4+ T cells from blood. The J gene is TRBJ1-5, the V gene TRBV28, with 8 bases lining up with TRBD1. This CDR3 is CASSRRDRSSGPQHF. The DNA for the CDR3 is TGTGCCAGCAGCCGAAGGGACAGGTCCTCCGGGCCCCAGCATTTT.